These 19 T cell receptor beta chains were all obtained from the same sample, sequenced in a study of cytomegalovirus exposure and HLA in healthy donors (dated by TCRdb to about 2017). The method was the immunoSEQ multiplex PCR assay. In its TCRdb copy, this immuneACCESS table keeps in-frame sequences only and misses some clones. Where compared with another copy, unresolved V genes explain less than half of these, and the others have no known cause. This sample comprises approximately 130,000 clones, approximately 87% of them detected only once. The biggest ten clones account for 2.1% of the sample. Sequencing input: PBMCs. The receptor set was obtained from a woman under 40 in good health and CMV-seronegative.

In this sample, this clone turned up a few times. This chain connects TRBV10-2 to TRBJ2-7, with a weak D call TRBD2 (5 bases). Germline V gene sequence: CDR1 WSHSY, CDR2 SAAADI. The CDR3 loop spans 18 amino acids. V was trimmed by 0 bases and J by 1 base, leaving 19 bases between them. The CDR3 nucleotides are TGCGCCAGCAGTGAGTCGGTGTTTCGTCGGGGTGAATCCTACGAGCAGTACTTC. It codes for CASSESVFRRGESYEQYF.

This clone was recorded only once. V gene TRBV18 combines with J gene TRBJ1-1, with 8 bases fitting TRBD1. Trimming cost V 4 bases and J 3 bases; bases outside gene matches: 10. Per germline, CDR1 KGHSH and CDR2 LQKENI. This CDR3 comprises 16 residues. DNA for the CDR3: TGTGCCAGCTCACGGACAGGGACGAGGGCCCACACTGAAGCTTTCTTT. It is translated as CASSRTGTRAHTEAFF.

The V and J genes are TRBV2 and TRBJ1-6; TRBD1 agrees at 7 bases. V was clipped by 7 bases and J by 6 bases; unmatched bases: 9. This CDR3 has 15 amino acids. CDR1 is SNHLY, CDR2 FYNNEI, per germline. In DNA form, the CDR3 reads TGTGCCAGCAAAATGGGACAGCCATTTAATTCACCCCTCCACTTT. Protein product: CASKMGQPFNSPLHF.

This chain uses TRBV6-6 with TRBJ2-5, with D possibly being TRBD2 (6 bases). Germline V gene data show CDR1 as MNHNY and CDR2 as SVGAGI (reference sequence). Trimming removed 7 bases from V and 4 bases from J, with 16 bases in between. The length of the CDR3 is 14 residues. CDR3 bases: TGTGCCAGCAAACGGCGCGGGGTCACAGAGACCCAGTACTTC. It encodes CASKRRGVTETQYF.

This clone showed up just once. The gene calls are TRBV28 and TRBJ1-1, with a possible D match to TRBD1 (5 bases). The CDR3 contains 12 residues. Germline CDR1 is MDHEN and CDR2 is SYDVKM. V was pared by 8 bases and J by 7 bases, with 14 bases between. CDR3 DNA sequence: TGTGCCAGCTTTGGGGGGTGGGGTGAAGCTTTCTTT. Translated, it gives CASFGGWGEAFF.

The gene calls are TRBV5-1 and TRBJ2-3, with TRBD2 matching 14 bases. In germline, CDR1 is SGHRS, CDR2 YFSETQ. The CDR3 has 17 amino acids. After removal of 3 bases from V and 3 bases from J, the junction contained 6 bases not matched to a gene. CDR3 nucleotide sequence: TGCGCCAGCAGCTGGGGACTAGCGGGGGCGTTAACAGATACGCAGTATTTT. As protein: CASSWGLAGALTDTQYF.

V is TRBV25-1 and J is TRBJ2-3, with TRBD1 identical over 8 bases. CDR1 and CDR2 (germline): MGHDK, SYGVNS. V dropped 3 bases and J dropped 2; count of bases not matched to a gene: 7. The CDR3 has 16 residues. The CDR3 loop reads CASSDQGATATDTQYF. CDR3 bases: TGTGCCAGCAGTGACCAGGGGGCCACGGCCACAGATACGCAGTATTTT.

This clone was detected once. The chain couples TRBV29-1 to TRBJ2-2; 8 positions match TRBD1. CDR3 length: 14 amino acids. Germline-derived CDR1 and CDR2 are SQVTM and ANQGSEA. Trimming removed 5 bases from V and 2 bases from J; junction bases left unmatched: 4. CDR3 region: CSVLDRGNTGELFF. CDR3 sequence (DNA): TGCAGCGTTCTTGACAGGGGTAACACCGGGGAGCTGTTTTTT.

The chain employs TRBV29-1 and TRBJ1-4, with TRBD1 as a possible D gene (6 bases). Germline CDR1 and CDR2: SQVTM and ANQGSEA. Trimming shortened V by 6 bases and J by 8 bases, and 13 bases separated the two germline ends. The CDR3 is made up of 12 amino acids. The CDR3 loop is CSVAGVGEKLFF. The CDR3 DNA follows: TGCAGCGTCGCAGGGGTTGGGGAAAAACTGTTTTTT. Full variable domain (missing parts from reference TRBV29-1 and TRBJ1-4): SAVISQKPSRDICQRGTSLTIQCQVDSQVTMMFWYRQQPGQSLTLIATANQGSEATYESGFVIDKFPISRPNLTFSTLTVSNMSPEDSSIYLCSVAGVGEKLFFGSGTQLSVL.

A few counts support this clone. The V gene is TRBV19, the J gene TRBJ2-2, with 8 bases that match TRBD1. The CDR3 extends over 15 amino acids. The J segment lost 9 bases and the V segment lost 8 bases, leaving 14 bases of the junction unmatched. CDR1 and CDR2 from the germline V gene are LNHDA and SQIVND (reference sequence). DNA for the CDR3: TGTGCCAGTGCACCCGACAGGGGTCGGGCCAGGGAGCTGTTTTTT. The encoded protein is CASAPDRGRARELFF.

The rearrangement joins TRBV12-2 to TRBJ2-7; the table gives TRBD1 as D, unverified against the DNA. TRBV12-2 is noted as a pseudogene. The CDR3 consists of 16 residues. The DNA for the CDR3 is TGTGCAAGTCGCTTAAAGGTCCCGACAGGGCCCTACGAGCAGTACTTC. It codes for CASRLKVPTGPYEQYF.

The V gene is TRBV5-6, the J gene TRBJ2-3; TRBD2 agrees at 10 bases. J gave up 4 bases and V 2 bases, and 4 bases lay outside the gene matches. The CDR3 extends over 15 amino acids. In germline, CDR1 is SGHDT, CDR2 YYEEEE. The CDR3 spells CASSLAGGLADTQYF. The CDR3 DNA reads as TGTGCCAGCAGCTTAGCGGGGGGGCTGGCAGATACGCAGTATTTT.

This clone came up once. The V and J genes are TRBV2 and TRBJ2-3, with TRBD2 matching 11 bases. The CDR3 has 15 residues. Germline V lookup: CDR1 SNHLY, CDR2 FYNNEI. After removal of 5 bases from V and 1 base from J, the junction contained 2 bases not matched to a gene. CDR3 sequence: CASSSLAGGTDTQYF. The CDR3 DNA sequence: TGTGCCAGCAGTTCACTAGCGGGGGGCACAGATACGCAGTATTTT.

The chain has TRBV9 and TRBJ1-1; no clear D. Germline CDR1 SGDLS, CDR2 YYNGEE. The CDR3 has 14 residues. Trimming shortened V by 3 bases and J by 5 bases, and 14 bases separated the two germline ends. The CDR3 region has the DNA TGTGCCAGCAGCGGACCACCGGGAGGAACTGAAGCTTTCTTT. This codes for CASSGPPGGTEAFF.

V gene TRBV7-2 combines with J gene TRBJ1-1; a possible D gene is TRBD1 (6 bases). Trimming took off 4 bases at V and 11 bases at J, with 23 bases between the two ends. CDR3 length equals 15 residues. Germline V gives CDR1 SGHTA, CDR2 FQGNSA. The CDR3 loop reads CASSSSSHRELRAFF. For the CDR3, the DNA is TGTGCCAGCAGCTCCAGCTCCCACAGGGAGCTGCGGGCTTTCTTT.

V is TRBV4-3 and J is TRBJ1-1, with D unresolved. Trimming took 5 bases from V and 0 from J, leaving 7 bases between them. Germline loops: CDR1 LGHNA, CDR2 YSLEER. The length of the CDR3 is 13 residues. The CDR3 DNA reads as TGCGCCAGCAGCGCCACACTGAACACTGAAGCTTTCTTT. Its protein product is CASSATLNTEAFF.

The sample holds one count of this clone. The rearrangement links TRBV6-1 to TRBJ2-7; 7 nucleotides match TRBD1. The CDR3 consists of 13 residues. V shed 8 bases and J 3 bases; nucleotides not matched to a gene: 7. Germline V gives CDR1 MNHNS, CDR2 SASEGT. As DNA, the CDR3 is TGTGCCAGCGGACGGGACAGACACTACGAGCAGTACTTC. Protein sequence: CASGRDRHYEQYF.

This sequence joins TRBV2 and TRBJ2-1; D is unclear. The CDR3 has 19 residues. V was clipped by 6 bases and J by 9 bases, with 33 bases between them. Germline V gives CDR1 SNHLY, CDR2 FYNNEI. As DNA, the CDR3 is TGTGCCAGCAGCTTTTTTCACTCCCTTCGGGTTAAGGAGCTCGGTGAGCAGTTCTTC. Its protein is CASSFFHSLRVKELGEQFF.

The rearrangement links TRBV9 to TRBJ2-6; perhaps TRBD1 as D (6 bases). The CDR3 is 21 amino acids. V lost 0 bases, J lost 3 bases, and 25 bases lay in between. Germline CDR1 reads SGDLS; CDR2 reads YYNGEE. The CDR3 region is CASSVDALMVGQGYGANVLTF. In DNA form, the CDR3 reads TGTGCCAGCAGCGTAGACGCATTGATGGTGGGGCAGGGGTATGGGGCCAACGTCCTGACTTTC.